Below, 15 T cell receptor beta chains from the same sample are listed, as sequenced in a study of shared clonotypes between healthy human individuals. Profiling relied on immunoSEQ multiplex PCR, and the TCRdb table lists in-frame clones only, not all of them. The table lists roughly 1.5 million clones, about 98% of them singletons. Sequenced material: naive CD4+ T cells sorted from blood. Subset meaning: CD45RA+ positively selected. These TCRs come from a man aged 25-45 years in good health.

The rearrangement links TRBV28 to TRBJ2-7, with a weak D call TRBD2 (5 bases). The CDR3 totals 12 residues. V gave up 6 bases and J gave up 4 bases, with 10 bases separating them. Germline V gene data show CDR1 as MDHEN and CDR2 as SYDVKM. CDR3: CASRARTYEQYF. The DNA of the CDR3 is TGTGCCAGCAGGGCCAGGACTTACGAGCAGTACTTC.

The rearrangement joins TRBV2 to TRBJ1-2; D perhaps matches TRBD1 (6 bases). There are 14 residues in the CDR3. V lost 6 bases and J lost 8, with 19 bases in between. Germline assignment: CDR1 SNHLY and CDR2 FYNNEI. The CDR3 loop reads CASSPTGTLLGYTF. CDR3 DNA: TGTGCCAGCAGCCCGACAGGTACTCTACTGGGCTACACCTTC.

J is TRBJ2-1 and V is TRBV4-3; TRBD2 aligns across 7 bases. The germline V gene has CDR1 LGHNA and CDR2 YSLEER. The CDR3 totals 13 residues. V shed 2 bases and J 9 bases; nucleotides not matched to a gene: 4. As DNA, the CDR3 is TGCGCCAGCAGCCAAAGGGACTACCGTGAGCAGTTCTTC. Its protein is CASSQRDYREQFF.

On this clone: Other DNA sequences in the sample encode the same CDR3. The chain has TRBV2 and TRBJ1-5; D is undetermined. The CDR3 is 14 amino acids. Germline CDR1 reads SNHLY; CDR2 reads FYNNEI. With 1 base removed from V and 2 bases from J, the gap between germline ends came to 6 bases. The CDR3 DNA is TGTGCCAGCAGTGAAGTGAGAGGCAATCAGCCCCAGCATTTT. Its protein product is CASSEVRGNQPQHF.

In DNA form, the CDR3 reads TGTGCCAGCAGTTTATTCGGTAGGGGGACCGGGGAGCTGTTTTTT. Protein: CASSLFGRGTGELFF. The rearrangement uses TRBV27 and TRBJ2-2; the D gene is possibly TRBD1 (6 bases). Trimming shortened V by 1 base and J by 5 bases, and 11 bases separated the two germline ends. CDR1 and CDR2 (germline): MNHEY, SMNVEV (reference sequence). This CDR3 comprises 15 residues.

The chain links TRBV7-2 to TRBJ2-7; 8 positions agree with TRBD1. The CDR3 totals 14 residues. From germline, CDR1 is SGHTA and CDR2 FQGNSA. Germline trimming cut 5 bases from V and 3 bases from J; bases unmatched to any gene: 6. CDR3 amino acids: CASSAGGSLYEQYF. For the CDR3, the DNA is TGTGCCAGCAGCGCAGGGGGCTCCCTCTACGAGCAGTACTTC.

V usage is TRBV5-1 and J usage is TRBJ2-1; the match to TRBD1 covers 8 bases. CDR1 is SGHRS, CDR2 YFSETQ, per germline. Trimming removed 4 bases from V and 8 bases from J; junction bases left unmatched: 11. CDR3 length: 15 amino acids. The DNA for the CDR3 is TGCGCCAGCAGCCTCGGACAGGGTTTAATGTATGAGCAGTTCTTC. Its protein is CASSLGQGLMYEQFF.

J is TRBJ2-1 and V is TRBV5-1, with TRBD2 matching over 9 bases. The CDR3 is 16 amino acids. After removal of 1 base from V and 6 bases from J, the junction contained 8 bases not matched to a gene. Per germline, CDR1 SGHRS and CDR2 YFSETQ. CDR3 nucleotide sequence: TGCGCCAGCAGCTTGATACTAGCGGGCTCAGCCAATGAGCAGTTCTTC. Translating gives CASSLILAGSANEQFF.

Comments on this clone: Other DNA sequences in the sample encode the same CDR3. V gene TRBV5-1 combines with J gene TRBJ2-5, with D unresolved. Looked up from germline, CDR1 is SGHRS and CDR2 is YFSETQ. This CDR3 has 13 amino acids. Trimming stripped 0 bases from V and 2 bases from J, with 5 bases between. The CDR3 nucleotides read TGCGCCAGCAGCTTGGATGGTCAAGAGACCCAGTACTTC. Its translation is CASSLDGQETQYF.

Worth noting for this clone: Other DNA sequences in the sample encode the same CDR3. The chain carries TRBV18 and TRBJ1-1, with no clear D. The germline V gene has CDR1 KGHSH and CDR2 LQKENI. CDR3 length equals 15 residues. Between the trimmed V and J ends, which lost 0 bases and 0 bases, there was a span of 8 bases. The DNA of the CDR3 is TGTGCCAGCTCACCACCCTCGGGGATGAACACTGAAGCTTTCTTT. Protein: CASSPPSGMNTEAFF.

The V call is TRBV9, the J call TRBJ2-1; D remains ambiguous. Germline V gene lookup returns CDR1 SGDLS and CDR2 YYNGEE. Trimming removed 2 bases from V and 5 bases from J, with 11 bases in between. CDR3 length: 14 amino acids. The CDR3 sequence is CASSVQAADNEQFF. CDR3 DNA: TGTGCCAGCAGCGTTCAGGCAGCCGACAATGAGCAGTTCTTC.

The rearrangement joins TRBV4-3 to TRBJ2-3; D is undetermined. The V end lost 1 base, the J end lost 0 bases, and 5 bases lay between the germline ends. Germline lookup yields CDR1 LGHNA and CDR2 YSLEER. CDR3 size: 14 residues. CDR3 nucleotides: TGCGCCAGCAGCCAAGTTGGAAGCACAGATACGCAGTATTTT. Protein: CASSQVGSTDTQYF.

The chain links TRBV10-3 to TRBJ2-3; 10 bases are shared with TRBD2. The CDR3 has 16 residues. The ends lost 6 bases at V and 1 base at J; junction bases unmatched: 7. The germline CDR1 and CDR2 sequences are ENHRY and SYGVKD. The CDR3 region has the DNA TGTGCCATCAGCCCCGGACTAGCGGCCCGCACAGATACGCAGTATTTT. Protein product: CAISPGLAARTDTQYF.

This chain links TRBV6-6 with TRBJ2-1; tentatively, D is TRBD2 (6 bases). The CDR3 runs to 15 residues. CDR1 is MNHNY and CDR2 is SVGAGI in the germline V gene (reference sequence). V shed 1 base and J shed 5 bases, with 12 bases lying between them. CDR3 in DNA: TGTGCCAGCAGTTACTGGGAGGAGGTAGACAATGAGCAGTTCTTC. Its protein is CASSYWEEVDNEQFF.

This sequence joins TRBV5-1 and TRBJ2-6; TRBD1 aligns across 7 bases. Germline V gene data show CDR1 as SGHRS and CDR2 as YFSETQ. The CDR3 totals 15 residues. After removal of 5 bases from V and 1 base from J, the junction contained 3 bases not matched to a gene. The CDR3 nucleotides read TGCGCCAGCAGACAGACAGGGTCTGGGGCCAACGTCCTGACTTTC. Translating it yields CASRQTGSGANVLTF.